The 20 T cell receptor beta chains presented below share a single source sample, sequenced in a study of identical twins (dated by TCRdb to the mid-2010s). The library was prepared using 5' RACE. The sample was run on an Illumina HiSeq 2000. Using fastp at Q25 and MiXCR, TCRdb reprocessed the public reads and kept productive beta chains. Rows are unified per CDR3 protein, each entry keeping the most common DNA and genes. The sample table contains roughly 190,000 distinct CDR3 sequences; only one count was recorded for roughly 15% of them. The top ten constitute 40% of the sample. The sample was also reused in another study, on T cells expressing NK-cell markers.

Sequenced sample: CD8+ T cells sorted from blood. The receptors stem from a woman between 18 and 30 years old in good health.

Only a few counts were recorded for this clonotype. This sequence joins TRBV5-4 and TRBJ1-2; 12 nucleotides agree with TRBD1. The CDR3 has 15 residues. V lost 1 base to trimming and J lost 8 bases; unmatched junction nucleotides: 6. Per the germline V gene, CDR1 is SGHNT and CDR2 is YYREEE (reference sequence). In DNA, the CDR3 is TGTGCCAGCAGCTTGAGTGGGACAGGGGGCGAGGGCTACACCTTC. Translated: CASSLSGTGGEGYTF.

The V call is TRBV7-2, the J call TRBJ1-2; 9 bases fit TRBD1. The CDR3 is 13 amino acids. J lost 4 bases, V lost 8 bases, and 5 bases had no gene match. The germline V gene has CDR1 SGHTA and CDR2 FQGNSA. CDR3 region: CASSGTGFYGYTF. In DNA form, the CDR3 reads TGTGCCAGCTCGGGGACAGGGTTCTATGGCTACACCTTC.

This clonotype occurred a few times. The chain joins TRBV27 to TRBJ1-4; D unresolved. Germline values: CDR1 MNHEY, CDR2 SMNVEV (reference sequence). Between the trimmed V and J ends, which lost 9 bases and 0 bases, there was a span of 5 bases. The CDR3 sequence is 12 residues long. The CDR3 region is CARTPTNEKLFF. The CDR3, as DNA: TGTGCCAGAACTCCAACTAATGAAAAACTGTTTTTT.

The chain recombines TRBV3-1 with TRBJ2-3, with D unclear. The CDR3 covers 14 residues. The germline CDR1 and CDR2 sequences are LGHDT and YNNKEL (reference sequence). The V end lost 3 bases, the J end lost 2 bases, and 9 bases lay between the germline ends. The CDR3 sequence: CASSQAYSTDTQYF. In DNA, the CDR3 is TGTGCCAGCAGCCAGGCTTATTCCACAGATACGCAGTATTTT.

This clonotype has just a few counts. CDR3 amino acids: CSVGTGATGELFF. CDR3 DNA sequence: TGCAGCGTAGGTACAGGGGCCACCGGGGAGCTGTTTTTT. V usage is TRBV29-1 and J usage is TRBJ2-2, with 7 bases lining up with TRBD1. This CDR3 spans 13 amino acids. V was pared by 6 bases and J by 4 bases, with 5 bases of the junction left unmatched. Germline V CDR1 and CDR2: SQVTM, ANQGSEA.

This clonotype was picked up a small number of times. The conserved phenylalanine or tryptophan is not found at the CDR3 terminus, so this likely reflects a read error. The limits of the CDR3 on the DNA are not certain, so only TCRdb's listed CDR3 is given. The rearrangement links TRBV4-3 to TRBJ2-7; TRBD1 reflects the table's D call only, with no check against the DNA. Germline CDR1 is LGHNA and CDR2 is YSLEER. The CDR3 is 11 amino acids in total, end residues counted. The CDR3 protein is CASSPSSCSRD.

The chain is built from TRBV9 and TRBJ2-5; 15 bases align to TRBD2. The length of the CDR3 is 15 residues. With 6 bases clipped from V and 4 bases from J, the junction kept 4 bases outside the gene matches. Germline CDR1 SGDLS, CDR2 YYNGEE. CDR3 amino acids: CASNPGLAGGETQYF. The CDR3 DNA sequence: TGTGCCAGCAATCCGGGACTAGCGGGGGGAGAGACCCAGTACTTC.

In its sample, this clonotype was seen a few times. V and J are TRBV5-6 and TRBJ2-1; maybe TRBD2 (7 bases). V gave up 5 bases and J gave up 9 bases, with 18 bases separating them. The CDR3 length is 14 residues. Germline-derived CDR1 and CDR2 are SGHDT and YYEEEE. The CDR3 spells CASRQGGEKGEQFF. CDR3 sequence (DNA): TGTGCCAGCAGGCAAGGGGGGGAAAAGGGTGAGCAGTTCTTC.

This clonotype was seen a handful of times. In nucleotides, the CDR3 is TGCAGTGCTAGAAATTCAGAGGTCGGGGAGCTGTTTTTT. It codes for CSARNSEVGELFF. The chain uses TRBV20-1 and TRBJ2-2, with no clear D. The CDR3 is 13 residues long. Trimming stripped 2 bases from V and 7 bases from J, with 11 bases between. The germline CDR1 and CDR2 sequences are DFQATT and SNEGSKA (reference sequence).

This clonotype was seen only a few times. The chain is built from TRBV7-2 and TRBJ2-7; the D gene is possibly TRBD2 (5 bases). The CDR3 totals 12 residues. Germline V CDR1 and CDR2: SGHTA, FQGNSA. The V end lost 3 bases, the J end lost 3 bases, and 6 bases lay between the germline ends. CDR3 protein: CASSFTSYEQYF. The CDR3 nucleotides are TGTGCCAGCAGCTTTACTAGCTACGAGCAGTACTTC.

CDR3 residues: CASSDSGQGSYEQYF. The CDR3 bases are TGTGCCAGCAGCGATTCGGGACAGGGGTCCTACGAGCAGTACTTC. This chain connects TRBV7-8 to TRBJ2-7; TRBD1 matches 10 bases. CDR1 is SGHVS and CDR2 is FQNEAQ in the germline V gene. Losses at the gene ends were 5 bases for V and 1 base for J; bases not matched to a gene: 5. CDR3 length equals 15 residues. Complete variable domain (other parts from reference TRBV7-8 and TRBJ2-7): GAGVSQSPRYKVAKRGQDVALRCDPISGHVSLFWYQQALGQGPEFLTYFQNEAQLDKSGLPSDRFFAERPEGSVSTLKIQRTQQEDSAVYLCASSDSGQGSYEQYFGPGTRLTVT.

CDR3 bases: TGTGCCAGCAGCTTAAGGGTCGACAGAAGAAACTATGGCTACACCTTC. It is translated as CASSLRVDRRNYGYTF. The rearrangement uses TRBV7-9 and TRBJ1-2; a possible D gene is TRBD1 (5 bases). The germline CDR1 and CDR2 sequences are SEHNR and FQNEAQ (reference sequence). This CDR3 comprises 16 residues. Trimming removed 2 bases at V and 2 bases at J, with 15 bases between.

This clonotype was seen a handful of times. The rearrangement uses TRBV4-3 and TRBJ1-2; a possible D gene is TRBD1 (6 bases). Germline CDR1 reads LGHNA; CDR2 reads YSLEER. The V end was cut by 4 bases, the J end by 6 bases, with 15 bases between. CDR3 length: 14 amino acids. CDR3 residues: CASSPFPGADGYTF. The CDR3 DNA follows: TGCGCCAGCAGCCCCTTCCCGGGGGCGGATGGCTACACCTTC.

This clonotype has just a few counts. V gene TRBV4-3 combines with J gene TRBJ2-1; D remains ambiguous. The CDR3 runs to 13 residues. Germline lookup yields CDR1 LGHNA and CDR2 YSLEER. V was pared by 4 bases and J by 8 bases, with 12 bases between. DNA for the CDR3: TGCGCCAGCAGCCGCTCCCAATGGGATGAGCAGTTCTTC. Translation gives CASSRSQWDEQFF.

The CDR3 bases are TGTGCCAGCAGTTTGTGGGGCAATGAGCAGTTCTTC. Its translation is CASSLWGNEQFF. The chain carries TRBV27 and TRBJ2-1, with D hard to call. The V end was cut by 3 bases, the J end by 6 bases, with 6 bases between. Germline V gene lookup returns CDR1 MNHEY and CDR2 SMNVEV (reference sequence). The length of the CDR3 is 12 residues.

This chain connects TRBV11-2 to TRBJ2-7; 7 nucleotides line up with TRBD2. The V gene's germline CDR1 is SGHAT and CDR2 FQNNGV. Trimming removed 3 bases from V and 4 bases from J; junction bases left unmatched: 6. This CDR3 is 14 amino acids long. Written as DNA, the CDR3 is TGTGCCAGCAGCTTGGGAGGGGAAGGATACGAGCAGTACTTC. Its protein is CASSLGGEGYEQYF.

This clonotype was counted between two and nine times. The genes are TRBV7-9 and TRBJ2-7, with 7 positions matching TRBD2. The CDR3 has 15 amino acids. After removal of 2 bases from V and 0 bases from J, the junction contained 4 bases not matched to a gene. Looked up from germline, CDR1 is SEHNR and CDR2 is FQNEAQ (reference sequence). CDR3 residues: CASSLSGASSYEQYF. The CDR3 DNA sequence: TGTGCCAGCAGCTTAAGCGGGGCCAGCTCCTACGAGCAGTACTTC.

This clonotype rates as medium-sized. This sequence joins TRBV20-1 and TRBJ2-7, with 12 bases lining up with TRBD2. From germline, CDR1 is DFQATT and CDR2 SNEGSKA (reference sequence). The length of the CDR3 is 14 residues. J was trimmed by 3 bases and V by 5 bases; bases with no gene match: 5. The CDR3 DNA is TGCAGTGCTGCCTCTAGCGGGAGGGGCTACGAGCAGTACTTC. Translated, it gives CSAASSGRGYEQYF.

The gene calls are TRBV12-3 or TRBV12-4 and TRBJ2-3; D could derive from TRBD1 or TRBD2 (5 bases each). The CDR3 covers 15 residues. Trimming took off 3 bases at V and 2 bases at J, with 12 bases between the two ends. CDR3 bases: TGTGCCAGCAGTTTGGGGGTCGCAGCCACAGATACGCAGTATTTT. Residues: CASSLGVAATDTQYF.

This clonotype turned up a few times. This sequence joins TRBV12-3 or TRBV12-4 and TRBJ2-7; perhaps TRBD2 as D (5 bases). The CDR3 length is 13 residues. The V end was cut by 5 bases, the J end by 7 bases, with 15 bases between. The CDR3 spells CASSITPSGEQYF. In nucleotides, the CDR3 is TGTGCCAGCAGTATCACCCCTTCGGGAGAGCAGTACTTC.